This paragraph reports one T cell receptor beta chain. This entry belongs to a study of T cell clones after liver transplantation. As for the study in general: A pre-transplant mixed lymphocyte reaction with TCRbeta sequencing defined graft-donor-reactive clones followed in post-transplant blood. Tolerant meant at least one year fully off immunosuppression without liver enzymes above twice normal.

This table comes from immunoSEQ multiplex PCR, and its TCRdb copy is limited to in-frame clones, with some not included. The sample has about 75,000 clones, roughly 80% seen once. Germline loops: CDR1 LNHNV, CDR2 YYDKDF (reference sequence). The junction had 1 base not matched to a gene; V was cut back by 7 bases and J by 8 bases. The CDR3 is 12 amino acids. The genes are TRBV15 and TRBJ2-1; TRBD2 agrees at 11 bases. This TCR derives from a human patient who received a liver transplant. Some of these T cells may belong to the graft donor. Specimen: CD4+ T cells from blood, collected around 48 months after liver transplant. The CDR3 nucleotides are TGTGCCACCAATAGCGGGGGGGATGAGCAGTTCTTC. This codes for CATNSGGDEQFF.